This record covers a single TCR beta chain. The data were taken from a study of blood T cell repertoires in COVID-19. V was trimmed by 1 base and J by 2 bases, leaving 13 bases between them. From germline, CDR1 is SGDLS and CDR2 YYNGEE. CDR3 size: 15 residues. The repertoire was sequenced with immunoSEQ multiplex PCR; TCRdb's copy has only in-frame clones and lacks some. The sample consists of tens of thousands of clones, around 87% of them appearing once. The sample comprised peripheral blood. The receptor comes from a man in his fifties or sixties with active COVID-19. The V gene is TRBV9, the J gene TRBJ2-7; maybe TRBD2 (6 bases). The CDR3 bases are TGTGCCAGCAGCGTACGCGGGACGGCGACCTACGAGCAGTACTTC. Amino acid sequence: CASSVRGTATYEQYF.